This is a list of T cell receptor beta chains from one sample in a study of Graves' ophthalmopathy and Graves' hyperthyroidism. TCRdb analysed the multiplex PCR reads with MiXCR anew, one entry per CDR3 protein. The data show around 590,000 distinct CDR3 sequences, approximately 37% seen once. The specimen sequenced was peripheral blood or thyroid tissue (not recorded which). The receptors come from an adult man with Graves' hyperthyroidism. Both conserved end residues are part of each CDR3. The order of the fields is J gene, CDR3 length, D gene, V gene, clone size, CDR3 DNA, CDR3 protein. The D gene is left open where the match is weak. Size values are once, few and many counts, or a class for expanded clones, and some rows have none.

J gene: TRBJ1-5
CDR3 length: 16
D gene: NA
V gene: TRBV19
clone size: many
CDR3 DNA: TGTGCCAGTAGTTTAGACGGAAGGATTAGCAATCAGCCCCAGCATTTT
CDR3 protein: CASSLDGRISNQPQHF

J gene: TRBJ2-2
CDR3 length: 14
D gene: NA
V gene: TRBV30
clone size: few
CDR3 DNA: TGTGCCTGGAGTCGACTACTCGACACCGGGGAGCTGTTTTTT
CDR3 protein: CAWSRLLDTGELFF

J gene: TRBJ2-1
CDR3 length: 14
D gene: TRBD2
V gene: TRBV7-9
clone size: NA
CDR3 DNA: TGTGCCAGCAGCTTAGAGCGGGGGGTCCATGAGCAGTTCTTC
CDR3 protein: CASSLERGVHEQFF

J gene: TRBJ2-7
CDR3 length: 13
D gene: TRBD2
V gene: TRBV12-3/TRBV12-4
clone size: many
CDR3 DNA: TGTGCCAGCACGGGCGGGAGTGGGGTCGAGCAGTACTTC
CDR3 protein: CASTGGSGVEQYF

J gene: TRBJ1-5
CDR3 length: 15
D gene: NA
V gene: TRBV19
clone size: few
CDR3 DNA: TGTGCCAGTAGTATAGAGGGGACCGATTTTCGGCCCCAGCATTTT
CDR3 protein: CASSIEGTDFRPQHF

J gene: TRBJ1-5
CDR3 length: 17
D gene: NA
V gene: TRBV19
clone size: NA
CDR3 DNA: TGTGCCAGTAGTATAGTCGGGGGGCGCTCAATACGTCAGCCCCAGCATTTT
CDR3 protein: CASSIVGGRSIRQPQHF

J gene: TRBJ1-3
CDR3 length: 14
D gene: TRBD1
V gene: TRBV10-3
clone size: NA
CDR3 DNA: TGTGCCATCAGGACCCCCGGGACAGTAAACACCATATATTTT
CDR3 protein: CAIRTPGTVNTIYF

J gene: TRBJ2-7
CDR3 length: 13
D gene: NA
V gene: TRBV10-1
clone size: many
CDR3 DNA: TGCGCCAGCAGTGAGTCGGTCGAGTACGAGCAGTACTTC
CDR3 protein: CASSESVEYEQYF

J gene: TRBJ2-7
CDR3 length: 11
D gene: NA
V gene: TRBV30
clone size: few
CDR3 DNA: TGTGCCTGGAGTGGCCTCTACGAGCAGTACTTC
CDR3 protein: CAWSGLYEQYF

J gene: TRBJ1-2
CDR3 length: 15
D gene: NA
V gene: TRBV10-3
clone size: NA
CDR3 DNA: TGTGCCATCAGTCCCTTTCCCCTTTTTAACTATGGCTACACCTTC
CDR3 protein: CAISPFPLFNYGYTF

J gene: TRBJ1-1
CDR3 length: 14
D gene: NA
V gene: TRBV10-3
clone size: many
CDR3 DNA: TGTGCCAGCAGTAACGACAGGAAGAACACTGAAGCTTTCTTT
CDR3 protein: CASSNDRKNTEAFF

J gene: TRBJ2-5
CDR3 length: 15
D gene: TRBD2
V gene: TRBV6-1
clone size: NA
CDR3 DNA: TGTGCCAGCAGTGACTCTAGCGGCAACCAAGAGACCCAGTACTTC
CDR3 protein: CASSDSSGNQETQYF

J gene: TRBJ1-1
CDR3 length: 15
D gene: NA
V gene: TRBV6-5
clone size: few
CDR3 DNA: TGTGCCAGCAGTTATGAGGGGGGGGGGAACACTGAAGCTTTCTTT
CDR3 protein: CASSYEGGGNTEAFF

J gene: TRBJ1-2
CDR3 length: 15
D gene: TRBD1
V gene: TRBV12-3/TRBV12-4
clone size: few
CDR3 DNA: TGTGCCAGCAGCCCAACCACAGGGGTATACTATGGCTACACCTTC
CDR3 protein: CASSPTTGVYYGYTF

J gene: TRBJ1-2
CDR3 length: 13
D gene: NA
V gene: TRBV5-4
clone size: NA
CDR3 DNA: TGTGCCAGCAGCCCGAACGGGGCGCGGGGCTACACCTTC
CDR3 protein: CASSPNGARGYTF

J gene: TRBJ1-4
CDR3 length: 18
D gene: NA
V gene: TRBV19
clone size: NA
CDR3 DNA: TGTGCCAGTAGTACCGAACTAGCGGGGGCCTCCTACAATGAAAAACTGTTTTTT
CDR3 protein: CASSTELAGASYNEKLFF

J gene: TRBJ2-2
CDR3 length: 16
D gene: TRBD2
V gene: TRBV7-8
clone size: many
CDR3 DNA: TGTGCCAGCAGCTTCCCGGGACTAGCGGGTACCGGGGAGCTGTTTTTT
CDR3 protein: CASSFPGLAGTGELFF

J gene: TRBJ1-6
CDR3 length: 14
D gene: NA
V gene: TRBV12-3/TRBV12-4
clone size: many
CDR3 DNA: TGTGCCAGCAGTTTCAGAGGGAGTAATTCACCCCTCCACTTT
CDR3 protein: CASSFRGSNSPLHF

J gene: TRBJ2-7
CDR3 length: 13
D gene: NA
V gene: TRBV5-1
clone size: many
CDR3 DNA: TGCGCCAGCAGCTTGGCCTCGACTAATGAGCAGTACTTC
CDR3 protein: CASSLASTNEQYF

J gene: TRBJ1-5
CDR3 length: 16
D gene: NA
V gene: TRBV5-8
clone size: NA
CDR3 DNA: TGTGCCAGCAGCTTTTGGCAGATCAATAGCAATCAGCCCCAGCATTTT
CDR3 protein: CASSFWQINSNQPQHF

J gene: TRBJ2-2
CDR3 length: 18
D gene: NA
V gene: TRBV2
clone size: NA
CDR3 DNA: TGTGCCAGCAGAGGAGGTATCGGACAGCCGACGAACACCGGGGAGCTGTTTTTT
CDR3 protein: CASRGGIGQPTNTGELFF

J gene: TRBJ2-1
CDR3 length: 15
D gene: NA
V gene: TRBV7-9
clone size: few
CDR3 DNA: TGTGCCAGCAGCTTACCGAACCGGGAGTACAATGAGCAGTTCTTC
CDR3 protein: CASSLPNREYNEQFF

J gene: TRBJ1-4
CDR3 length: 16
D gene: TRBD1
V gene: TRBV5-1
clone size: NA
CDR3 DNA: TGCGCCAGCAGCTTGGGTCCGGGACAGGATAATGAAAAACTGTTTTTT
CDR3 protein: CASSLGPGQDNEKLFF

J gene: TRBJ1-5
CDR3 length: 15
D gene: NA
V gene: TRBV12-3/TRBV12-4
clone size: many
CDR3 DNA: TGTGCCAGCAGTTTCCTACAGGGAGGCAATCAGCCCCAGCATTTT
CDR3 protein: CASSFLQGGNQPQHF

J gene: TRBJ1-1
CDR3 length: 12
D gene: NA
V gene: TRBV20-1
clone size: NA
CDR3 DNA: TGCAGTGCTAGAGGAGGGGCGTCTGAAGCTTTCTTT
CDR3 protein: CSARGGASEAFF

J gene: TRBJ1-4
CDR3 length: 16
D gene: TRBD1
V gene: TRBV4-1
clone size: NA
CDR3 DNA: TGCGCCAGCAGCCACTTGCCCGGACAGGGAGATGAAAAACTGTTTTTT
CDR3 protein: CASSHLPGQGDEKLFF

J gene: TRBJ1-1
CDR3 length: 15
D gene: NA
V gene: TRBV10-3
clone size: NA
CDR3 DNA: TGTGCCATCCTCCCCCCACAGGGAGAGGAAACTGAAGCTTTCTTT
CDR3 protein: CAILPPQGEETEAFF

J gene: TRBJ1-2
CDR3 length: 13
D gene: TRBD1
V gene: TRBV14
clone size: many
CDR3 DNA: TGTGCCAGCAGTCGGGACAGGGTCGACGGCTACACCTTC
CDR3 protein: CASSRDRVDGYTF

J gene: TRBJ2-5
CDR3 length: 14
D gene: TRBD1
V gene: TRBV7-2
clone size: NA
CDR3 DNA: TGTGCCAGCAGCACCGACAGGGGTGGGGAGACCCAGTACTTC
CDR3 protein: CASSTDRGGETQYF

J gene: TRBJ1-5
CDR3 length: 13
D gene: NA
V gene: TRBV12-3/TRBV12-4
clone size: many
CDR3 DNA: TGTGCCAGCAGACGACAGGGCAATCAGCCCCAGCATTTT
CDR3 protein: CASRRQGNQPQHF

J gene: TRBJ2-3
CDR3 length: 12
D gene: NA
V gene: TRBV20-1
clone size: NA
CDR3 DNA: TGCAGTGCTAGGGGGGCCACAGATACGCAGTATTTT
CDR3 protein: CSARGATDTQYF

J gene: TRBJ2-5
CDR3 length: 14
D gene: NA
V gene: TRBV15
clone size: many
CDR3 DNA: TGTGCCACCAGCAATCACGGGGGATCCGAGACCCAGTACTTC
CDR3 protein: CATSNHGGSETQYF

J gene: TRBJ1-1
CDR3 length: 14
D gene: TRBD1
V gene: TRBV25-1
clone size: many
CDR3 DNA: TGTGCCAGCAGTGCCGGGGACAGTGGCACTGAAGCTTTCTTT
CDR3 protein: CASSAGDSGTEAFF

J gene: TRBJ2-7
CDR3 length: 14
D gene: NA
V gene: TRBV3-1
clone size: many
CDR3 DNA: TGTGCCAGCAGCCAAGCGGCCAGGTCCTACGAGCAGTACTTC
CDR3 protein: CASSQAARSYEQYF

J gene: TRBJ2-5
CDR3 length: 15
D gene: NA
V gene: TRBV5-4
clone size: NA
CDR3 DNA: TGTGCCAGCAGTTTTCCCTCGGGTAGCCAAGAGACCCAGTACTTC
CDR3 protein: CASSFPSGSQETQYF

J gene: TRBJ2-2
CDR3 length: 15
D gene: TRBD2
V gene: TRBV28
clone size: NA
CDR3 DNA: TGTGCCAGCAGTCCCCCACGGGGACTAGCCGGGGAGCTGTTTTTT
CDR3 protein: CASSPPRGLAGELFF

J gene: TRBJ2-6
CDR3 length: 14
D gene: NA
V gene: TRBV19
clone size: many
CDR3 DNA: TGTGCCAGTAGTATGGGCCCTGGGGCCAACGTCCTGACTTTC
CDR3 protein: CASSMGPGANVLTF

J gene: TRBJ2-3
CDR3 length: 13
D gene: NA
V gene: TRBV7-2
clone size: NA
CDR3 DNA: TGTGCCAGCAGCCTAGACAGGCAGGATACGCAGTATTTT
CDR3 protein: CASSLDRQDTQYF

J gene: TRBJ1-3
CDR3 length: 18
D gene: NA
V gene: TRBV6-6
clone size: few
CDR3 DNA: TGTGCCAGCAGTTACACAGCCTGGGGGGCCCTTTCTGGAAACTCCATATATTTT
CDR3 protein: CASSYTAWGALSGNSIYF

J gene: TRBJ2-5
CDR3 length: 16
D gene: TRBD2
V gene: TRBV7-8
clone size: NA
CDR3 DNA: TGTGCCAGCAGCTTCGGGCGCGGGAGGGATGAAGAGACCCAGTACTTC
CDR3 protein: CASSFGRGRDEETQYF

J gene: TRBJ1-1
CDR3 length: 13
D gene: NA
V gene: TRBV6-1
clone size: many
CDR3 DNA: TGTGCCAGCTTCCGGACACTGAACACTGAAGCTTTCTTT
CDR3 protein: CASFRTLNTEAFF

J gene: TRBJ1-2
CDR3 length: 13
D gene: NA
V gene: TRBV15
clone size: NA
CDR3 DNA: TGTGCCACCAGCAGACAGGGAAGGTATGGCTACACCTTC
CDR3 protein: CATSRQGRYGYTF

J gene: TRBJ1-4
CDR3 length: 14
D gene: TRBD1
V gene: TRBV12-3/TRBV12-4
clone size: NA
CDR3 DNA: TGTGCCAGCAGCCAGACAGGGAGCACTGAAAAACTGTTTTTT
CDR3 protein: CASSQTGSTEKLFF

J gene: TRBJ1-5
CDR3 length: 15
D gene: TRBD1
V gene: TRBV4-2
clone size: many
CDR3 DNA: TGTGCCAGCAGCTTGACAGGGGGCTCCCATCAGCCCCAGCATTTT
CDR3 protein: CASSLTGGSHQPQHF

J gene: TRBJ1-6
CDR3 length: 15
D gene: TRBD1
V gene: TRBV5-1
clone size: many
CDR3 DNA: TGCGCCAGCAGCTTGGGGGACAGGCGGAATTCACCCCTCCACTTT
CDR3 protein: CASSLGDRRNSPLHF